This is a list of T cell receptor beta chains from one sample in a study of esophageal squamous cell carcinoma under preoperative chemotherapy. Each CDR3 protein gets one entry after TCRdb re-called the PCR reads with MiXCR. The table has around 9,000 distinct CDR3 sequences, around half seen once. This material was obtained from a patient given preoperative chemotherapy. These TCRs come from a human donor with esophageal squamous cell carcinoma. The donor label of this sample is uncertain. CDR3s include the opening cysteine and the closing phenylalanine or tryptophan. D genes are given only for firm matches. Size tells how often a clone was seen (once, few, many) or the class of an expanded clone, and some rows leave it out.

TRBV4-2	TRBD2	many	TRBJ2-1	17	CASSQDLVPSGAGGQFF	TGTGCCAGCAGCCAAGATCTTGTTCCTAGCGGGGCGGGGGGGCAGTTCTTC
TRBV6-1	TRBD1	.	TRBJ2-1	15	CASSADRDRFNEQFF	TGTGCCAGCAGTGCGGACAGGGATCGTTTCAATGAGCAGTTCTTC
TRBV9	TRBD1	.	TRBJ1-4	17	CASSVGLGTGGGEKLFF	TGTGCCAGCAGCGTAGGGTTGGGGACAGGGGGCGGTGAAAAACTGTTTTTT
TRBV12-5	.	.	TRBJ2-3	15	CASGSNSHDRDTQYF	TGTGCTAGTGGTTCCAATTCACACGACCGAGATACGCAGTATTTT
TRBV6-5	TRBD1	.	TRBJ1-4	14	CASSSGRGREKLFF	TGTGCCAGCAGTTCCGGCAGGGGGAGGGAAAAACTGTTTTTT
TRBV30	.	many	TRBJ2-7	14	CAWSLLGGASEQYF	TGTGCCTGGAGCCTCTTAGGAGGGGCCTCCGAGCAGTACTTC
TRBV6-5	.	few	TRBJ2-5	15	CASSSMGVAGETQYF	TGTGCCAGCAGTTCGATGGGGGTCGCCGGAGAGACCCAGTACTTC
TRBV5-6	.	few	TRBJ2-3	15	CASSPSFRGSDTQYF	TGTGCCAGCAGCCCGTCGTTTCGGGGATCTGATACGCAGTATTTT
TRBV7-2	.	.	TRBJ2-1	17	CASSLARLVRAQETQFF	TGTGCCAGCAGCTTAGCGAGACTAGTTAGGGCCCAAGAGACCCAGTTCTTC
TRBV27	.	large	TRBJ2-5	14	CASSPRDGEETQYF	TGTGCCAGCAGTCCCCGGGACGGGGAAGAGACCCAGTACTTC
TRBV7-2	TRBD2	medium-sized	TRBJ2-1	12	CASRQSGRAGFF	TGTGCCAGCAGACAGAGCGGGAGGGCTGGGTTCTTC
TRBV12-3/TRBV12-4	.	.	TRBJ2-7	12	CASSWQGGEQYF	TGTGCCAGCAGTTGGCAGGGAGGCGAGCAGTACTTC
TRBV6-2/TRBV6-3	TRBD1	.	TRBJ2-1	15	CASSYSGTGGETQFF	TGTGCCAGCAGTTACTCGGGGACAGGGGGGGAGACCCAGTTCTTC
TRBV6-1	.	once	TRBJ2-1	15	CASSEKTGEGNEQFF	TGTGCCAGCAGTGAAAAAACAGGGGAGGGCAATGAGCAGTTCTTC
TRBV4-1	TRBD2	.	TRBJ2-1	20	CASSRLPGTSGGPTVNEQFF	TGCGCCAGCAGCCGGCTTCCGGGGACTAGCGGGGGCCCCACGGTTAATGAGCAGTTCTTC
TRBV5-6	.	.	TRBJ1-1	15	CASSPQPTVDTEAFF	TGTGCCAGCAGCCCCCAACCGACAGTGGACACTGAAGCTTTCTTT
TRBV6-1	TRBD2	.	TRBJ2-4	14	CAVSGGCAKDTQYF	TGTGCCGTCTCGGGGGGGTGTGCCAAAGATACTCAGTACTTC
TRBV6-1	.	.	TRBJ2-5	15	CASSPGEWVRNTQYF	TGTGCCAGCAGTCCGGGGGAGTGGGTCAGAAACACGCAGTACTTC
TRBV7-8	.	.	TRBJ2-7	14	CASSLGAGIHEQYF	TGTGCCAGCAGCTTAGGGGCAGGTATCCACGAGCAGTACTTC
TRBV7-6	TRBD2	.	TRBJ2-7	15	CASSPGTSGSYEQYF	TGTGCCAGCAGCCCCGGGACTAGCGGGAGTTACGAGCAGTACTTC
TRBV24-1	.	few	TRBJ2-5	16	CATSDLGRGGQETQYF	TGTGCCACCAGTGATTTGGGCAGGGGGGGGCAAGAGACCCAGTACTTC
TRBV7-8	TRBD2	medium-sized	TRBJ2-5	15	CASSLTSGSWGEQYF	TGTGCCAGCAGCCTCACTAGCGGGAGTTGGGGGGAGCAGTACTTC
TRBV7-2	.	.	TRBJ2-7	15	CASSLGQGRSYEQYF	TGTGCCAGCAGCTTAGGCCAGGGCAGATCCTACGAGCAGTACTTC
TRBV6-1	.	.	TRBJ2-3	14	CAGSGGRDPETQYF	TGTGCGGGCAGTGGGGGGAGAGACCCAGAGACGCAGTATTTC
TRBV6-5	.	once	TRBJ2-2	15	CASSWQWVSTGTQFF	TGTGCCAGCAGTTGGCAGTGGGTGAGCACAGGGACGCAGTTTTTT
TRBV7-3	.	once	TRBJ2-7	17	CASSLSTLGGIWYEQYF	TGTGCCAGCAGCTTATCGACACTAGGCGGGATCTGGTACGAGCAGTACTTC
TRBV6-1	.	.	TRBJ1-1	14	CASTPRAGNTEAFF	TGTGCCAGCACCCCCAGGGCAGGGAACACTGAAGCTTTCTTT
TRBV7-2	.	.	TRBJ2-5	13	CASSFNGGFEQYF	TGTGCCAGCAGCTTTAACGGGGGCTTTGAGCAGTACTTC
TRBV12-3/TRBV12-4	.	.	TRBJ2-7	14	CASSFSSRSYEQYF	TGTGCCAGCAGTTTTTCTAGCCGGTCCTACGAGCAGTACTTC
TRBV3-1	.	.	TRBJ2-1	19	CASSQVGSGWGSAYNEQFF	TGTGCCAGCAGCCAAGTCGGAAGCGGCTGGGGTTCAGCCTACAATGAGCAGTTCTTC
TRBV6-1	.	medium-sized	TRBJ2-5	13	CASSPYGGNEQYF	TGTGCCAGCAGTCCCTACGGGGGCAATGAGCAGTACTTC
TRBV7-6	.	.	TRBJ2-1	13	CASSPRTGGEQFF	TGTGCCAGCAGCCCCAGGACCGGGGGAGAGCAGTTCTTC
TRBV6-1	.	.	TRBJ2-4	15	CGGWRGGSDQKIQYF	TGTGGCGGCTGGCGAGGGGGGAGTGACCAAAAGATTCAGTACTTC
TRBV6-5	.	.	TRBJ2-1	15	CASSFFPTSYNEQFF	TGTGCCAGCAGTTTCTTTCCGACGTCCTACAATGAGCAGTTCTTC
TRBV6-1	TRBD2	.	TRBJ2-1	13	CASSLLRGDEQFF	TGTGCCAGCAGTCTCCTGCGGGGGGATGAGCAGTTCTTC
TRBV6-5	TRBD1	.	TRBJ2-5	15	CASSYSGQSSKTQYF	TGTGCCAGCAGTTACTCGGGACAGTCTTCAAAGACCCAGTACTTC
TRBV6-1	TRBD2	.	TRBJ2-1	14	CASWSGREDNEQFF	TGTGCCAGCTGGAGCGGGAGGGAAGACAATGAGCAGTTCTTC
TRBV6-1	.	once	TRBJ2-3	14	CASIGGRGPDTQYF	TGTGCGAGTATCGGGGGCCGCGGCCCAGATACGCAGTATTTT
TRBV5-6	TRBD2	.	TRBJ2-1	18	CASSLELAGGAYRLEQFF	TGTGCCAGCAGCTTGGAACTAGCGGGAGGGGCTTATCGATTAGAGCAGTTCTTC
TRBV7-7	TRBD1	many	TRBJ2-1	14	CASAPGQGGREQFF	TGTGCTAGCGCGCCGGGACAGGGTGGGCGCGAGCAGTTCTTC